This T cell receptor (beta chain) was obtained from a study of shared clonotypes between healthy human individuals. Some 30,000 T cell genomes (approximately 0.2 ug DNA) went into each sorted-subset replicate. The repertoire was sequenced with immunoSEQ multiplex PCR; TCRdb's copy has only in-frame clones and lacks some. The table records approximately 1,500,000 clones, 95% to 97% of them present only once. In its sample, this clone was seen once. Its antigen is unknown. The CDR3 has 14 residues. Per the germline V gene, CDR1 is MNHEY and CDR2 is SVGAGI. V was cut by 6 bases and J by 0 bases, with 9 bases left in between. General observations from the study: The authors sampled blood alone, and tissue repertoires likely differ.

Everyone who donated was a Caucasian adult who lived in Nashville, Tennessee. CD4+ cells were split into CD45RA+ naive and CD45RA-negative memory subsets. The TCR comes from a man aged 30 to 45 in good health. V gene TRBV6-5 combines with J gene TRBJ1-3; TRBD1 might be the D (6 bases). The sample consisted of naive CD4+ T cells sorted from blood. The subset: CD45RA+ positively selected. CDR3 sequence reads: CASRQGGSGNTIYF. The CDR3 DNA follows: TGTGCCAGCAGACAAGGGGGCTCTGGAAACACCATATATTTT.